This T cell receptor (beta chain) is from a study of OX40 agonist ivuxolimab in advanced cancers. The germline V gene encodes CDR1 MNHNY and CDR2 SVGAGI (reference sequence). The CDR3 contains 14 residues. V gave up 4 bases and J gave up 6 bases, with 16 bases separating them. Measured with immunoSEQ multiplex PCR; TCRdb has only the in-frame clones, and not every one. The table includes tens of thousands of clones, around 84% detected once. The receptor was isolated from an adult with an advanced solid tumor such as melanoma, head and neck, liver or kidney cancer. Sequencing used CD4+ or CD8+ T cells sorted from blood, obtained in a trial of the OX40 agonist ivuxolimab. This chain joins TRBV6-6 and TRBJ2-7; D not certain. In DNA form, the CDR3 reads TGTGCCAGCAGTTTCCCCGCGACTGGGCTCGAGCAGTACTTC. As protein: CASSFPATGLEQYF.